The entry below gives a single TCR beta chain sequence along with its context. Germline CDR1 MDHEN, CDR2 SYDVKM. V shed 10 bases and J shed 0 bases, with 13 bases lying between them. This CDR3 spans 14 amino acids. Authors' data handling: Estimation of nucleated cell counts was performed using reference gene primer amplification. The data were produced by immunoSEQ multiplex PCR, yet TCRdb's version contains in-frame clones alone and is incomplete. V and J calls and clone size are those listed in that table; D and trimming were worked out from the DNA. The sample lists 300,000 or so clones; about nine tenths were seen once. The data were obtained in a study of blood T cell repertoires in COVID-19. Study as a whole: Both acute and convalescent COVID-19 samples were obtained from the United States, Italy and Spain. The analysed material was cDNA or gDNA that came from T cells, B-cell-depleted T cells, or PBMCs.

The chain has TRBV28 and TRBJ1-3; D is uncertain. The sequence was obtained from a woman in her forties with acute or convalescent COVID-19. The sequencing input was peripheral blood. This chain's CDR3 is CATYFGSSGNTIYF. The CDR3 DNA reads TGTGCCACCTACTTTGGGAGCTCTGGAAACACCATATATTTT.